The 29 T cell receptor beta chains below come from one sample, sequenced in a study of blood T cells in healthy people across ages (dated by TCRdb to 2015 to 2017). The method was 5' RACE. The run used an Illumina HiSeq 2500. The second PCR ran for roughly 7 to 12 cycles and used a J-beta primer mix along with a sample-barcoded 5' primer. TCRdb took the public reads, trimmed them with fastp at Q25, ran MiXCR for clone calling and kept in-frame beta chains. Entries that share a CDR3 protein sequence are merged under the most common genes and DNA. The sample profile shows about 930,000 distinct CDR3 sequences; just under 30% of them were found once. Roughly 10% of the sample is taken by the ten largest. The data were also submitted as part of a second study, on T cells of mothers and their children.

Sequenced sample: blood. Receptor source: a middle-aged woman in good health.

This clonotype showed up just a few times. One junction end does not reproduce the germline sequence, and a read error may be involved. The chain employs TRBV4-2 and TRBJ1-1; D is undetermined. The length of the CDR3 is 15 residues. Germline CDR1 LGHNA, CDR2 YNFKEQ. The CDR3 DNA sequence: TGTGCCAGCAGACCGCCAGGACGGGCTAACACTGAAACTTTCTTT. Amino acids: CASRPPGRANTETFF.

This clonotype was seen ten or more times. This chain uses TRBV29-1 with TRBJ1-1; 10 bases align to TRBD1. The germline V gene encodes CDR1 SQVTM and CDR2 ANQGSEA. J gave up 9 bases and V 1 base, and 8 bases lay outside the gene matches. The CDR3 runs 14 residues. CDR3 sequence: CSVEGWDRGPQAFF. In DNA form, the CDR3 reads TGCAGCGTTGAAGGTTGGGACAGGGGACCGCAAGCTTTCTTT. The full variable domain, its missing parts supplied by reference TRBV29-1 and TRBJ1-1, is SAVISQKPSRDICQRGTSLTIQCQVDSQVTMMFWYRQQPGQSLTLIATANQGSEATYESGFVIDKFPISRPNLTFSTLTVSNMSPEDSSIYLCSVEGWDRGPQAFFGQGTRLTVV.

The CDR3 loop is CASSLSVGNQPQHF. CDR3 in DNA: TGTGCCAGCAGTTTATCTGTCGGCAATCAGCCCCAGCATTTT. The chain joins TRBV27 to TRBJ1-5; D unclear. Germline lookup yields CDR1 MNHEY and CDR2 SMNVEV (reference sequence). Trimming removed 0 bases at V and 2 bases at J, with 5 bases between. The CDR3 runs to 14 residues.

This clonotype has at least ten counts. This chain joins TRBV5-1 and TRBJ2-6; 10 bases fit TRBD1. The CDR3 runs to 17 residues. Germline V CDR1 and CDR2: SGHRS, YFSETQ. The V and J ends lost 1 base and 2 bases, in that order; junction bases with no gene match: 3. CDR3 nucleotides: TGCGCCAGCAGCTTGACCGGGACAGGGGCTGGGGCCAACGTCCTGACTTTC. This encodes CASSLTGTGAGANVLTF.

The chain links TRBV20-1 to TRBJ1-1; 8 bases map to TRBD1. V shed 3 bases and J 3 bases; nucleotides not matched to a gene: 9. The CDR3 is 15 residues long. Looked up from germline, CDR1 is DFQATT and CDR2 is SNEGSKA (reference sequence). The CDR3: CSASGRGQRDTEAFF. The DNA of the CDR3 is TGCAGTGCTAGCGGCAGGGGGCAGAGGGACACTGAAGCTTTCTTT.

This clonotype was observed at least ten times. Written as DNA, the CDR3 is TGTGCCAGCAGCTTATTTGGCTCTGAGACCCAGTACTTC. Encoded protein: CASSLFGSETQYF. J is TRBJ2-5 and V is TRBV7-6; no firm D call. CDR3 size: 13 residues. V gave up 2 bases and J gave up 5 bases, with 9 bases separating them. Germline V CDR1 and CDR2: SGHVS, FNYEAQ.

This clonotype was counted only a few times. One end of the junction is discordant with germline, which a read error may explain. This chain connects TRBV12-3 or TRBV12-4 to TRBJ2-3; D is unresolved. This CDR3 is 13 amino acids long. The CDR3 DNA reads TGTGCCAGCAGTTTATCTGTCGCAGAGACGCAGTATTTT. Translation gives CASSLSVAETQYF.

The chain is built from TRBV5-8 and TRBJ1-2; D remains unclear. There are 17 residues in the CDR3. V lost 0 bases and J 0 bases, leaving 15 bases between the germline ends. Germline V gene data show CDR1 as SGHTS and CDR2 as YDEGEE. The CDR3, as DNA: TGTGCCAGCAGCTTGGGGCCCGCGGGGATTACTAACTATGGCTACACCTTC. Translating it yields CASSLGPAGITNYGYTF.

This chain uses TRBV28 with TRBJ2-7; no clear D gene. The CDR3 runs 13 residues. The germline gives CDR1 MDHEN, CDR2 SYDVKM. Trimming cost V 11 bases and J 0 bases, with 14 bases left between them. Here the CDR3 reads CAASLTNSYEQYF. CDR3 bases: TGTGCCGCCAGTTTGACCAACTCCTACGAGCAGTACTTC.

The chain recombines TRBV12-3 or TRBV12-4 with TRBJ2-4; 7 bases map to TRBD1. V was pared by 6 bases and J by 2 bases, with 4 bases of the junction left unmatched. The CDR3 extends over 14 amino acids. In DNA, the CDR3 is TGTGCCAGCAGAGCAGGGGGTTCCAAAAACATTCAGTACTTC. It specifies CASRAGGSKNIQYF.

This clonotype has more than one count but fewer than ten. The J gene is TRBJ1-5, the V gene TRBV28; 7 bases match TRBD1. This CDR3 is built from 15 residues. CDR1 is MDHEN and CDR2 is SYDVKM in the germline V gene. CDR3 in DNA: TGTGTCACAATGAGCGCCACAGGGGTCAGGCAGCCCCAGCATTTT. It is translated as CVTMSATGVRQPQHF.

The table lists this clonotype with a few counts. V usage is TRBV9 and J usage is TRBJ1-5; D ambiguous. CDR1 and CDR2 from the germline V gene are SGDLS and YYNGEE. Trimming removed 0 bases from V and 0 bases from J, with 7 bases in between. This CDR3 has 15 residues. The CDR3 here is CASSVGVSSNQPQHF. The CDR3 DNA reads TGTGCCAGCAGCGTAGGCGTCAGTAGCAATCAGCCCCAGCATTTT.

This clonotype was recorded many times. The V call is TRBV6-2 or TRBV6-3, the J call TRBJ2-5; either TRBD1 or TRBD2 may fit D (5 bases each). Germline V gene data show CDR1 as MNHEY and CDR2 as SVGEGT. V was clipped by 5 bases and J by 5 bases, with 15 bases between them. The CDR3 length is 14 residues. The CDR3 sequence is CASSQNDWGETQYF. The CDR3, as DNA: TGTGCCAGCAGTCAAAACGACTGGGGGGAGACCCAGTACTTC.

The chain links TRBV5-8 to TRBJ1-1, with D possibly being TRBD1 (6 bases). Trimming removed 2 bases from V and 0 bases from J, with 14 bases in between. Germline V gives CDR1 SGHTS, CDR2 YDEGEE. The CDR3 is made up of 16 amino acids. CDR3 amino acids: CASSFVSGVLNTEAFF. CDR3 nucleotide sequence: TGTGCCAGCAGCTTTGTATCAGGGGTGCTGAACACTGAAGCTTTCTTT.

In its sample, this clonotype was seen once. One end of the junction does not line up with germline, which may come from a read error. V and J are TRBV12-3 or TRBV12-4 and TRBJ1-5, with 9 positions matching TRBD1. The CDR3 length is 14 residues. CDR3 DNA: TGTACCAGCAGTTTACAGGGGGCCGCTCAGCCCCAGCATTTT. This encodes CTSSLQGAAQPQHF.

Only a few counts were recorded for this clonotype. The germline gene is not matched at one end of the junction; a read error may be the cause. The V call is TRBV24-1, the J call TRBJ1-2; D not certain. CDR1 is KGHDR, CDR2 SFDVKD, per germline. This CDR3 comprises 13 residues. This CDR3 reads CDTSESVGYGYTF. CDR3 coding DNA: TGTGACACCAGTGAATCAGTTGGGTATGGCTACACCTTC.

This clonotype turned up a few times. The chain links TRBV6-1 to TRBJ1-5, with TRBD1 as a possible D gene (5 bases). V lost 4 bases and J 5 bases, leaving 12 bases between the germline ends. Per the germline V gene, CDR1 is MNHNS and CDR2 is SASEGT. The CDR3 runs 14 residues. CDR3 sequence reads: CASSGGRGDQPQHF. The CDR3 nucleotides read TGTGCCAGCAGTGGGGGACGGGGCGATCAGCCCCAGCATTTT.

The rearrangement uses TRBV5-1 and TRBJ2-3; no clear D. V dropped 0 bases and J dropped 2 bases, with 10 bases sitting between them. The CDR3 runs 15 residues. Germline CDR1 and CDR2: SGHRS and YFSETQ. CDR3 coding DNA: TGCGCCAGCAGCTTGGATACGACCGCCACAGATACGCAGTATTTT. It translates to CASSLDTTATDTQYF.

The CDR3 nucleotides are TGTGCCAGCAGCTTCGGTGGGACAGGGGTCACTGAAGCTTTCTTT. Its translation is CASSFGGTGVTEAFF. The gene calls are TRBV7-2 and TRBJ1-1, with 10 nucleotides matching TRBD1. The CDR3 has 15 amino acids. Losses at the gene ends were 3 bases for V and 4 bases for J; bases not matched to a gene: 5. CDR1 is SGHTA and CDR2 is FQGNSA in the germline V gene.

CDR3 sequence (DNA): TGTGCCAGCAGCCAGAGAAGGACAGGGGAAGCTTTCTTT. As protein: CASSQRRTGEAFF. The J gene is TRBJ1-1, the V gene TRBV14, with 8 bases aligning to TRBD1. Germline loops: CDR1 SGHDN, CDR2 FVKESK. The CDR3 sequence is 13 residues long. Trimming removed 3 bases from V and 8 bases from J; junction bases left unmatched: 5. The whole variable domain, remainder taken from reference TRBV14 and TRBJ1-1, is EAGVTQFPSHSVIEKGQTVTLRCDPISGHDNLYWYRRVMGKEIKFLLHFVKESKQDESGMPNNRFLAERTGGTYSTLKVQPAELEDSGVYFCASSQRRTGEAFFGQGTRLTVV.

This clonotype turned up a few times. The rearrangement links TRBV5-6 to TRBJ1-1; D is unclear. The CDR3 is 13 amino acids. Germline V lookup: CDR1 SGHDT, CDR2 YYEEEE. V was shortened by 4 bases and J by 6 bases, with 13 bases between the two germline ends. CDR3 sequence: CASSPDPAAEAFF. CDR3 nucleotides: TGTGCCAGCAGCCCGGACCCTGCGGCTGAAGCTTTCTTT.

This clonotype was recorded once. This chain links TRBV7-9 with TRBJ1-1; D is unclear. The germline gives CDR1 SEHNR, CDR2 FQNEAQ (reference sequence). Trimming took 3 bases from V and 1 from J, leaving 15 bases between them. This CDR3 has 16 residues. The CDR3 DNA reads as TGTGCCAGCAGCTTTGAGGACGGAAGAGGGAACACTGAAGCTTTCTTT. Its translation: CASSFEDGRGNTEAFF.

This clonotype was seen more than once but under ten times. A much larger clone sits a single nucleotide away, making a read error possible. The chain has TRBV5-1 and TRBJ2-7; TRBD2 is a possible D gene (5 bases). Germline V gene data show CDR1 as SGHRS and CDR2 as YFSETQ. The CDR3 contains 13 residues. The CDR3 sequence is CACRIGGGYEQYF. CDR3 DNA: TGCGCCTGCAGGATTGGAGGAGGCTACGAGCAGTACTTC.

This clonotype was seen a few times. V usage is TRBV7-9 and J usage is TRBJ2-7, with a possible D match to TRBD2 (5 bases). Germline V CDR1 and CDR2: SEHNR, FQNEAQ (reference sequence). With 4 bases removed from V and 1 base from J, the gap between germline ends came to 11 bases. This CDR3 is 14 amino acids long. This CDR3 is CASSWTDKSYEQYF. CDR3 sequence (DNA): TGTGCCAGCAGCTGGACTGACAAGTCCTACGAGCAGTACTTC.

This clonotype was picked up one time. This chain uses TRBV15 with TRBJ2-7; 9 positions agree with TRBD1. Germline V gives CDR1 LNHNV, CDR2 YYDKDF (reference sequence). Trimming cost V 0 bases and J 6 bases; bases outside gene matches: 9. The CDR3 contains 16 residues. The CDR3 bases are TGTGCCACCAGCAGAGATCTCGGGACAGGGATCGTCGAGCAGTACTTC. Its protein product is CATSRDLGTGIVEQYF.

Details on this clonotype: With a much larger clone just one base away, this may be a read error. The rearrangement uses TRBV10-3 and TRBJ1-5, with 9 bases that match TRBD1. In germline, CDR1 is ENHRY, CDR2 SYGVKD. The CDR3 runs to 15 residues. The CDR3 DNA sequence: TGTGCCATCAGTGTGGGGACAGGGTGGAATCAGCCCCGGCATTTT. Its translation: CAISVGTGWNQPRHF.

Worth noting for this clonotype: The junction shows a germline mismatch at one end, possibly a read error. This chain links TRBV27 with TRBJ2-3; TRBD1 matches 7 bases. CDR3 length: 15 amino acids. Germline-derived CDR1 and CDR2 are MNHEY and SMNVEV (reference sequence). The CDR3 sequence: CTSSETGYDTDTQYF. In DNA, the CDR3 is TGTACCAGCAGTGAGACAGGGTACGACACAGATACGCAGTATTTT.

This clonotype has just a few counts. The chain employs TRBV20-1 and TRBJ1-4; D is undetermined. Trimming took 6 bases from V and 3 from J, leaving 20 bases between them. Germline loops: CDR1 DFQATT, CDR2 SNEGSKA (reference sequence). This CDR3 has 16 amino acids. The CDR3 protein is CSAISPEASANEKLFF. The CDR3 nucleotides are TGCAGTGCGATATCTCCGGAGGCCTCGGCTAATGAAAAACTGTTTTTT.

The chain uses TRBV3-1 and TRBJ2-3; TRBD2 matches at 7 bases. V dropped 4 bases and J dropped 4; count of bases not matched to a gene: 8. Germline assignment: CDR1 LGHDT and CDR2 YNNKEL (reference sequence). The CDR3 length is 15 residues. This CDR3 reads CASSPRTRGADTQYF. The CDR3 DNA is TGTGCCAGCAGCCCCAGGACCCGGGGGGCAGATACGCAGTATTTT.